The 22 T cell receptor beta chains in this list originate from one sample, sequenced in a study of regulatory T cells in long-lasting Graves disease. TCR beta libraries were built with iRepertoire HTBI primers and Arm-PCR of CDR3 regions. Each CDR3 protein is one row after TCRdb ran MiXCR on the multiplex PCR reads. The sample has approximately 210,000 distinct CDR3 sequences, approximately 20% seen once. Time point meaning: newly diagnosed GD, antithyroid drugs for less than 3 months. Generation of the TCR library employed RNA extracted from PBMCs. This sample comprised peripheral blood mononuclear cells (PBMCs), obtained at new diagnosis, from a patient treated with antithyroid drugs. These TCRs come from a female donor with Graves disease.

This clonotype came up many times. This chain uses TRBV28 with TRBJ1-2; a possible D gene is TRBD1 (5 bases). CDR3 length: 13 amino acids. V was pared by 8 bases and J by 4 bases, with 14 bases between. Germline CDR1 is MDHEN and CDR2 is SYDVKM. CDR3 sequence reads: CASGDSSVYGYTF. The CDR3 DNA reads TGTGCCAGCGGAGACAGCTCCGTCTATGGCTACACCTTC.

The table lists this clonotype with many counts. The rearrangement links TRBV2 to TRBJ2-1, with D possibly being TRBD2 (5 bases). This CDR3 region has 12 residues. Trimming stripped 6 bases from V and 9 bases from J, with 12 bases between. Germline-derived CDR1 and CDR2 are SNHLY and FYNNEI. The CDR3 sequence is CASSDDGSEQFF. The CDR3 DNA reads as TGTGCCAGCAGCGATGATGGGAGTGAGCAGTTCTTC.

The V gene is TRBV20-1, the J gene TRBJ2-7; 12 bases fit TRBD2. The V gene end was trimmed by 4 bases and the J gene end by 7 bases; junction bases not matched to a gene: 8. CDR3 size: 14 residues. CDR1 is DFQATT and CDR2 is SNEGSKA in the germline V gene (reference sequence). The CDR3 bases are TGCAGTGCTATCACGACTAGCGGGGGAAGGGAGCAGTACTTC. Translating gives CSAITTSGGREQYF.

This clonotype was observed a few times. The chain recombines TRBV19 with TRBJ1-5, with 8 positions matching TRBD1. The CDR3 is 16 residues long. Trimming took 4 bases from V and 4 from J; bases not matched to a gene: 9. In germline, CDR1 is LNHDA, CDR2 SQIVND (reference sequence). CDR3 loop: CASSKTQGAVNQPQHF. The CDR3 DNA is TGTGCCAGTAGTAAGACGCAGGGGGCCGTTAATCAGCCCCAGCATTTT.

In this sample, this clonotype turned up a few times. V is TRBV24-1 and J is TRBJ2-1; 14 bases are shared with TRBD2. Germline V gene data show CDR1 as KGHDR and CDR2 as SFDVKD. This CDR3 region has 17 residues. The ends lost 3 bases at V and 6 bases at J; junction bases unmatched: 6. For the CDR3, the DNA is TGTGCCACCAGTGATGAGAGCGGGACTAGCGGGGGCAATGAGCAGTTCTTC. This translates into CATSDESGTSGGNEQFF.

In this sample, this clonotype turned up many times. The chain employs TRBV10-2 and TRBJ1-1; the D gene is possibly TRBD1 (6 bases). CDR3 length equals 14 residues. Germline assignment: CDR1 WSHSY and CDR2 SAAADI. Trimming removed 1 base at V and 5 bases at J, with 11 bases between. The chain's CDR3 is CASSEWGRGTEAFF. The CDR3 bases are TGCGCCAGCAGTGAGTGGGGGCGCGGAACTGAAGCTTTCTTT.

On this clonotype itself: A much larger clone lies a single base off, so this may be a read error. No conserved phenylalanine or tryptophan is present at the end of the CDR3, so a read error is the likely explanation. The J gene is TRBJ2-3, the V gene TRBV19, with 7 bases lining up with TRBD2. After removal of 1 base from V and 5 bases from J, the junction contained 3 bases not matched to a gene. Germline CDR1 reads LNHDA; CDR2 reads SQIVND (reference sequence). The CDR3 sequence is 14 residues long. The CDR3 spells CASSIAGLGDTQYS. CDR3 DNA: TGTGCCAGTAGTATAGCTGGACTAGGAGATACGCAGTATTCT.

The chain combines TRBV7-6 with TRBJ2-3; D possibly corresponds to TRBD2 (6 bases). V dropped 10 bases and J dropped 2 bases, with 16 bases sitting between them. From germline, CDR1 is SGHVS and CDR2 FNYEAQ. This CDR3 is built from 14 residues. The DNA for the CDR3 is TGTGCCACCGCGGTGGGGACTCTCACAGATACGCAGTATTTT. This codes for CATAVGTLTDTQYF.

In its sample, this clonotype was seen many times. The rearrangement uses TRBV11-3 and TRBJ2-5, with 7 nucleotides matching TRBD1. The length of the CDR3 is 16 residues. The junction had 12 bases not matched to a gene; V was cut back by 5 bases and J by 3 bases. Germline V lookup: CDR1 SGHNT, CDR2 YENEEA. CDR3 region: CASSPYGTEAKETQYF. The CDR3 DNA sequence: TGTGCCAGCAGCCCCTACGGGACAGAGGCGAAAGAGACCCAGTACTTC.

The sample holds many counts of this clonotype. One junction end disagrees with the germline gene, perhaps due to a read error. The rearrangement links TRBV12-3 or TRBV12-4 to TRBJ2-2; 13 nucleotides line up with TRBD2. The CDR3 is 16 residues long. The CDR3 nucleotides are TGTGCCACTAAAGTGGGACTAGCGGGAATGAACGGGGAGCTGCTTTTT. Translated, it gives CATKVGLAGMNGELLF.

In this sample, this clonotype turned up many times. The gene calls are TRBV2 and TRBJ2-7; 9 positions agree with TRBD1. Losses at the gene ends were 3 bases for V and 2 bases for J; bases not matched to a gene: 14. Germline CDR1 SNHLY, CDR2 FYNNEI. The CDR3 is made up of 18 amino acids. The CDR3 region has the DNA TGTGCCAGCAGTGATCCAGACAGGGGGAGCGCGACCCCCTACGAGCAGTACTTC. This gives the protein CASSDPDRGSATPYEQYF.

Many counts were recorded for this clonotype. The chain employs TRBV5-5 and TRBJ2-5, with TRBD2 identical over 9 bases. Per germline, CDR1 SGHKS and CDR2 YYEKEE (reference sequence). The ends lost 4 bases at V and 5 bases at J; junction bases unmatched: 9. This CDR3 spans 15 amino acids. In DNA, the CDR3 is TGTGCCAGCAGCCAGACTAGCGGCTCGGCGGAGACCCAGTACTTC. This translates into CASSQTSGSAETQYF.

This clonotype was counted ten times or more. V usage is TRBV9 and J usage is TRBJ1-1; 7 bases are shared with TRBD1. The ends lost 3 bases at V and 5 bases at J; junction bases unmatched: 7. Germline lookup yields CDR1 SGDLS and CDR2 YYNGEE. This CDR3 contains 14 residues. This chain's CDR3 is CASSAQTGWTEAFF. The DNA of the CDR3 is TGTGCCAGCAGCGCACAGACAGGGTGGACTGAAGCTTTCTTT.

This clonotype was detected many times. The DNA of the CDR3 is TGTGCCAGCAGCTTGCGGCCCCGGACATCCTACGAGCAGTACTTC. Its translation: CASSLRPRTSYEQYF. The rearrangement joins TRBV5-5 to TRBJ2-7; weak D call: TRBD1 (5 bases). The CDR3 is made up of 15 amino acids. Germline values: CDR1 SGHKS, CDR2 YYEKEE (reference sequence). V shed 1 base and J shed 1 base, with 12 bases lying between them.

The chain joins TRBV4-1 to TRBJ2-1, with 9 bases fitting TRBD2. With 0 bases clipped from V and 9 bases from J, the junction kept 6 bases outside the gene matches. Per the germline V gene, CDR1 is MGHRA and CDR2 is YSYEKL. The CDR3 is made up of 15 amino acids. This CDR3 reads CASSQDPGTSIEQFF. The CDR3 DNA reads as TGCGCCAGCAGCCAAGATCCCGGGACTAGCATTGAGCAGTTCTTC.

There are many counts of this clonotype. The rearrangement joins TRBV12-3 or TRBV12-4 to TRBJ2-1; a weak D match, TRBD2 (7 bases). The length of the CDR3 is 13 residues. With 7 bases removed from V and 1 base from J, the gap between germline ends came to 8 bases. CDR3 in DNA: TGTGCCAGCAAGGGGGGGTCCTACAATGAGCAGTTCTTC. Encoded protein: CASKGGSYNEQFF.

This clonotype was seen only a few times. This chain uses TRBV10-3 with TRBJ2-3; TRBD2 aligns across 7 bases. This CDR3 comprises 10 residues. Per the germline V gene, CDR1 is ENHRY and CDR2 is SYGVKD. The CDR3: CAGGKDTQYF. Written as DNA, the CDR3 is TGTGCGGGAGGGAAAGATACGCAGTATTTT.

This clonotype was counted at least ten times. The chain couples TRBV7-3 to TRBJ2-1; no clear D. The V end lost 5 bases, the J end lost 8 bases, and 13 bases lay between the germline ends. Germline values: CDR1 SGHTA, CDR2 FQGTGA. The CDR3 is 13 residues long. The CDR3 nucleotides are TGTGCCAGCAGCCAGCCACCTAGGCATGAGCAGTTCTTC. Encoded protein: CASSQPPRHEQFF.

Comment on this clonotype: It is likely a read error, because the conserved phenylalanine at the end of the CDR3 is missing. This chain uses TRBV5-1 with TRBJ1-1; TRBD1 aligns across 7 bases. Germline V gene lookup returns CDR1 SGHRS and CDR2 YFSETQ. The CDR3 sequence is 17 residues long. Losses at the gene ends were 4 bases for V and 1 base for J; bases not matched to a gene: 13. The CDR3 reads CASSLLSVQGENTEAFV. The CDR3 DNA reads TGCGCCAGCAGCCTGTTATCCGTCCAGGGGGAGAACACTGAAGCTTTCGTT.

V is TRBV4-3 and J is TRBJ1-4; tentatively, D is TRBD1 (6 bases). CDR1 is LGHNA and CDR2 is YSLEER in the germline V gene. The V and J ends lost 2 bases and 6 bases respectively, with 10 bases between them. The CDR3 is 14 amino acids. CDR3 bases: TGCGCCAGCAGCCAAACAGGGTCTTATGAAAAACTGTTTTTT. It specifies CASSQTGSYEKLFF.

This clonotype was detected many times. The chain combines TRBV28 with TRBJ2-5; TRBD1 matches at 10 bases. Germline assignment: CDR1 MDHEN and CDR2 SYDVKM. Trimming removed 5 bases from V and 4 bases from J; junction bases left unmatched: 4. The CDR3 runs 14 residues. CDR3 amino acids: CASSRDRGRETQYF. Written as DNA, the CDR3 is TGTGCCAGCAGTCGGGACAGGGGAAGAGAGACCCAGTACTTC.

This clonotype occurred many times. The chain uses TRBV5-1 and TRBJ2-1; 7 positions agree with TRBD2. Germline-derived CDR1 and CDR2 are SGHRS and YFSETQ. Losses at the gene ends were 4 bases for V and 0 bases for J; bases not matched to a gene: 13. CDR3 length: 18 residues. CDR3 amino acids: CASSKLAGGGYSYNEQFF. In nucleotides, the CDR3 is TGCGCCAGCAGCAAGCTCGCTGGGGGGGGGTACTCCTACAATGAGCAGTTCTTC.